One sample yielded the 5 T cell receptor beta chains listed below, sequenced in a study of post-analysis software for immune sequencing data. Study-wide points: Among 4 or 5 TRBV segments more frequent in patients than controls were TRBV5-6, TRBV5-1 and TRBV20-1.

Tagging with unique molecular identifiers was a feature of the TCR beta cDNA libraries. One entry per CDR3 protein, called by TCRdb with MiXCR from the PCR reads. The sample contains roughly 670,000 distinct CDR3 sequences, more than 50% of which appear only once. Antigens for these TCRs are unknown. What was sequenced was blood. These receptors originate from a girl between 2 and 10 years old with multiple sclerosis.

The J gene is TRBJ2-7, the V gene TRBV7-9; D uncertain. The CDR3 totals 15 residues. The germline gives CDR1 SEHNR, CDR2 FQNEAQ (reference sequence). V was shortened by 1 base and J by 2 bases, with 12 bases between the two germline ends. The CDR3 DNA is TGTGCCAGCAGCTTAGTCCAGGCGCTCACCTACGAGCAGTACTTC. Amino acid sequence: CASSLVQALTYEQYF. The full variable domain, completed using reference TRBV7-9 and TRBJ2-7, is DTGVSQNPRHKITKRGQNVTFRCDPISEHNRLYWYRQTLGQGPEFLTYFQNEAQLEKSRLLSDRFSAERPKGSFSTLEIQRTEQGDSAMYLCASSLVQALTYEQYFGPGTRLTVT.

This clonotype showed up just once. This chain uses TRBV12-3 or TRBV12-4 with TRBJ2-4; D is undetermined. V lost 6 bases and J lost 8, with 14 bases in between. CDR3 length: 13 residues. In DNA, the CDR3 is TGTGCCAGCAGAGACCCTGATAAGGACATTCAGTACTTC. It specifies CASRDPDKDIQYF.

This chain connects TRBV11-2 to TRBJ2-1; 7 bases are a match to TRBD2. The V and J ends lost 6 bases and 5 bases, in that order; junction bases with no gene match: 10. Germline V gives CDR1 SGHAT, CDR2 FQNNGV. The CDR3 sequence is 15 residues long. Here the CDR3 DNA reads TGTGCCAGCAGTAGTGTGGGAGGGCCGCACAATGAGCAGTTCTTC. This encodes CASSSVGGPHNEQFF.

The rearrangement joins TRBV12-3 or TRBV12-4 to TRBJ2-7, with a possible D match to TRBD1 (6 bases). The ends were cut back, 6 bases at V and 6 bases at J, with 15 bases in the middle. The CDR3 spans 13 residues. The CDR3 DNA is TGTGCCAGCAGACTTGGACAGACAACCGAGCAGTACTTC. It translates to CASRLGQTTEQYF.

The rearrangement joins TRBV27 to TRBJ1-2; TRBD1 agrees at 7 bases. V shed 5 bases and J 5 bases; nucleotides not matched to a gene: 11. The length of the CDR3 is 15 residues. Germline CDR1 and CDR2: MNHEY and SMNVEV (reference sequence). CDR3 DNA sequence: TGTGCCAGCAGTCCCACGGACAGGCTAGGGTATGGCTACACCTTC. It translates to CASSPTDRLGYGYTF.